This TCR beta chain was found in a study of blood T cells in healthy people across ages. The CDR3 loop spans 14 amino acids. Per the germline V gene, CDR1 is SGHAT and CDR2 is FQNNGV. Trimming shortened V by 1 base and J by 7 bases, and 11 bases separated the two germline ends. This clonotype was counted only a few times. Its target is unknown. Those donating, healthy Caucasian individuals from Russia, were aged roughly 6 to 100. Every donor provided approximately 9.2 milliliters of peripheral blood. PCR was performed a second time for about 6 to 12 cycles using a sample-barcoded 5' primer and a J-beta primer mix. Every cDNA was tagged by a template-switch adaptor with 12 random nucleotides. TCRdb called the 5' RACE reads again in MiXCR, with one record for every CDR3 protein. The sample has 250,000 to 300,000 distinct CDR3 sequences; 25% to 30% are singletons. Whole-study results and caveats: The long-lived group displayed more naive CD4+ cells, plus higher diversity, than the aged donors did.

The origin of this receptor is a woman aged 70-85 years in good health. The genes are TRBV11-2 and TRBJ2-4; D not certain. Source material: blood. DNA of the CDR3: TGTGCCAGCAGCTTAGGAGGCACGAAGAACATTCAGTACTTC. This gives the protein CASSLGGTKNIQYF. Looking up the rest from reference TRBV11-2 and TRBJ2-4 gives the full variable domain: EAGVAQSPRYKIIEKRQSVAFWCNPISGHATLYWYQQILGQGPKLLIQFQNNGVVDDSQLPKDRFSAERLKGVDSTLKIQPAKLEDSAVYLCASSLGGTKNIQYFGAGTRLSVL.